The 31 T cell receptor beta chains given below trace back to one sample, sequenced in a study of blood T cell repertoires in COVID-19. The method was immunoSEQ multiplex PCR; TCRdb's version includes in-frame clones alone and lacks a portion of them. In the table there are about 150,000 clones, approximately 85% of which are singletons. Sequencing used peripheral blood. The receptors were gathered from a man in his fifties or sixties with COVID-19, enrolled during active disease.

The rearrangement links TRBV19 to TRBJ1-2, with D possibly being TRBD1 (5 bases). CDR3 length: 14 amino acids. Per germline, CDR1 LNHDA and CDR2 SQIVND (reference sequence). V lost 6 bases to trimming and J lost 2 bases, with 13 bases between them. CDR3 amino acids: CASSSGSGNYGYTF. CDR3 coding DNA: TGTGCCAGTAGCTCAGGCTCAGGGAACTATGGCTACACCTTC.

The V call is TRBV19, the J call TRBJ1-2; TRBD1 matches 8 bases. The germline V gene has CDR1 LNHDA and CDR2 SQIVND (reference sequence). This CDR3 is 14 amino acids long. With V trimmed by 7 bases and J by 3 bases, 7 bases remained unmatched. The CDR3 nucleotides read TGTGCCAGTACCAACACAGGGGGTGACTATGGCTACACCTTC. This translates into CASTNTGGDYGYTF.

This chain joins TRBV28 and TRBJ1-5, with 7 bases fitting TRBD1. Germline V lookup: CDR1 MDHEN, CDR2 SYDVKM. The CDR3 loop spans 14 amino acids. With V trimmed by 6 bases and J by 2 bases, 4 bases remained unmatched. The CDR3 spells CASSSGTGNQPQHF. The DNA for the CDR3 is TGTGCCAGCAGCTCCGGGACAGGCAATCAGCCCCAGCATTTT.

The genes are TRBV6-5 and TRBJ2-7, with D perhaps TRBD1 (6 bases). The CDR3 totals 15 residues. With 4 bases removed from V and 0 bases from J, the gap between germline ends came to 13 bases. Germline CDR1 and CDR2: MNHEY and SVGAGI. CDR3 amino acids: CASSWGQGLSYEQYF. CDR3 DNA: TGTGCCAGCAGTTGGGGGCAGGGTCTCTCCTACGAGCAGTACTTC.

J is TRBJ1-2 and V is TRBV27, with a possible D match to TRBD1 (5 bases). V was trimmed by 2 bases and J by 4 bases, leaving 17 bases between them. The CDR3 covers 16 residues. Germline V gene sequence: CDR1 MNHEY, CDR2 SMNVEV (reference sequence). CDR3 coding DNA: TGTGCCAGCAGTTTAACTGCGACAGCCATCCCCTATGGCTACACCTTC. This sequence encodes CASSLTATAIPYGYTF.

The CDR3 DNA reads as TGTGCCAGCTCACCAACAGGGATGAACACTGAAGCTTTCTTT. This gives the protein CASSPTGMNTEAFF. The V and J genes are TRBV18 and TRBJ1-1; the D gene is possibly TRBD1 (6 bases). The CDR3 consists of 14 residues. CDR1 and CDR2 from the germline V gene are KGHSH and LQKENI. Trimming removed 2 bases at V and 0 bases at J, with 7 bases between.

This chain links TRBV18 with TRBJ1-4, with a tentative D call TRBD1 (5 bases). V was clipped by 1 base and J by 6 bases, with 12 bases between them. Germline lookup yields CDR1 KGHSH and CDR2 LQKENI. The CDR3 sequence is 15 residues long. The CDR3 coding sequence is TGTGCCAGCTCACCACTTCGACAGCCAGATGAAAAACTGTTTTTT. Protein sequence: CASSPLRQPDEKLFF.

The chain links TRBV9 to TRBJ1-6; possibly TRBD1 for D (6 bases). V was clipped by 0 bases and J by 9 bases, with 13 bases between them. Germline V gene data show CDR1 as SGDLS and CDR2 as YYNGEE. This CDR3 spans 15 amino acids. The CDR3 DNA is TGTGCCAGCAGCGTAGCCGGGGGGGGGCGTTCACCCCTCCACTTT. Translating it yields CASSVAGGGRSPLHF.

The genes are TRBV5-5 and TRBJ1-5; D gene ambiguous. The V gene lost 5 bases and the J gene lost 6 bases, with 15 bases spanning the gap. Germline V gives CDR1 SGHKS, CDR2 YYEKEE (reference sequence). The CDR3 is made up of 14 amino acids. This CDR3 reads CASSLPSGSQPQHF. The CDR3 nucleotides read TGTGCCAGCAGTTTACCTAGCGGATCTCAGCCCCAGCATTTT.

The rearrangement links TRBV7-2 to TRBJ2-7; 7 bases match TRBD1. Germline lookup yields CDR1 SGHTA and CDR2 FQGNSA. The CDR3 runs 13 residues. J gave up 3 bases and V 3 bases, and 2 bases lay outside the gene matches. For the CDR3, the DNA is TGTGCCAGCAGCTTTAACAGGGGCTACGAGCAGTACTTC. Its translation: CASSFNRGYEQYF.

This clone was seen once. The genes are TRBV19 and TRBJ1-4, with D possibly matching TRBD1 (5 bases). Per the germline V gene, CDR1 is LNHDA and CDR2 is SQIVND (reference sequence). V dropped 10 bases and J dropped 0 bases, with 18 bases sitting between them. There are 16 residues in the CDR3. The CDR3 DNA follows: TGTGCCACGACCGACAGTCCCGCTGCAACTAATGAAAAACTGTTTTTT. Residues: CATTDSPAATNEKLFF.

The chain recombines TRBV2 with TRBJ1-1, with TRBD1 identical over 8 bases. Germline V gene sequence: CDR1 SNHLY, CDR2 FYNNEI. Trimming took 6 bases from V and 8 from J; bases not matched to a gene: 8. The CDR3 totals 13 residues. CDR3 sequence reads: CASRVEQGGEAFF. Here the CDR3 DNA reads TGTGCCAGCAGGGTTGAACAGGGGGGAGAAGCTTTCTTT.

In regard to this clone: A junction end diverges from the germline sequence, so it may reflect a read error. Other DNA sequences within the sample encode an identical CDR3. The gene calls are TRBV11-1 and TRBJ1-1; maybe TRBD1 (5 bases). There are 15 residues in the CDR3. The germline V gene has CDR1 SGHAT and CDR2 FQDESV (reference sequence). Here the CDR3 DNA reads TGTGCCAGCAGCAAAAGGGCGCGGGGCAACACTGAGGCTTTCTTT. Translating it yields CASSKRARGNTEAFF.

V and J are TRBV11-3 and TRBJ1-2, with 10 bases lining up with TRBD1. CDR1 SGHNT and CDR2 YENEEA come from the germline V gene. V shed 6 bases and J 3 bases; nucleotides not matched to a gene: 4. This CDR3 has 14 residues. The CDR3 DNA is TGTGCCAGCAGTTCCGGGACAGGGGACTATGGCTACACCTTC. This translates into CASSSGTGDYGYTF.

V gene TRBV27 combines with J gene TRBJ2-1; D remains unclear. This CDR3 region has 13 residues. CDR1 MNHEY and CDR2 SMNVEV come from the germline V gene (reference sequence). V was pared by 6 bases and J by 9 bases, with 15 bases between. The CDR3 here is CASSPLFLAEQFF. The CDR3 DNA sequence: TGTGCCAGCAGCCCCTTATTTTTAGCTGAGCAGTTCTTC.

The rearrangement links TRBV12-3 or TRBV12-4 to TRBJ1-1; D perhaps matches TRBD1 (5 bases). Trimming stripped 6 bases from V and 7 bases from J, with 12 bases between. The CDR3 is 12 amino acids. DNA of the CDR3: TGTGCCAGCAGAGCTACAGGAGTTGAAGCTTTCTTT. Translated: CASRATGVEAFF.

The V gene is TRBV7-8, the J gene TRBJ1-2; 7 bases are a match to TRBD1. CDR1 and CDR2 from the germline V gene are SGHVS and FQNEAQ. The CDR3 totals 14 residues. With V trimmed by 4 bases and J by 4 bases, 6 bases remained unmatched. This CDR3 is CASSSIDRAYGYTF. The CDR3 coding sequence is TGTGCCAGCAGCTCCATCGACAGGGCCTATGGCTACACCTTC.

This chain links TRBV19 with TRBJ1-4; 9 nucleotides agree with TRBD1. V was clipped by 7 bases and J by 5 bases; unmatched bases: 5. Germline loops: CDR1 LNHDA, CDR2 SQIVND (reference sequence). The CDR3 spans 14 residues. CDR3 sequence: CASKQGAINEKLFF. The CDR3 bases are TGTGCCAGTAAACAGGGGGCGATCAATGAAAAACTGTTTTTT.

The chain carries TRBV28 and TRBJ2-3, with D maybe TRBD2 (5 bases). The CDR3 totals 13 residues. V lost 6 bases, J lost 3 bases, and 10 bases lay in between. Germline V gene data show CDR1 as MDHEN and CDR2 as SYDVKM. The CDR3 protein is CASRDSGTDTQYF. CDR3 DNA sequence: TGTGCCAGCAGGGATTCGGGGACAGATACGCAGTATTTT.

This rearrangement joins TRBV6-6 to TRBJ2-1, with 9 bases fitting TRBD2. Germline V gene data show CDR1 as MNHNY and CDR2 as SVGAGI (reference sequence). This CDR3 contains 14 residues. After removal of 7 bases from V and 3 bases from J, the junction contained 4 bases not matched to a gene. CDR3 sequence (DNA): TGTGCCAGCACCTTAGCGGGAGACTACAATGAGCAGTTCTTC. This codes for CASTLAGDYNEQFF.

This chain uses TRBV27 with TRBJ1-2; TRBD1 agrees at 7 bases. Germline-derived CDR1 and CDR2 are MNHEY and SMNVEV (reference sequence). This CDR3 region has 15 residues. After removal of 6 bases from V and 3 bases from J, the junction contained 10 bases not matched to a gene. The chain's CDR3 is CASSRNRGADYGYTF. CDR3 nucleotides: TGTGCCAGCAGCCGCAACAGGGGCGCGGACTATGGCTACACCTTC.

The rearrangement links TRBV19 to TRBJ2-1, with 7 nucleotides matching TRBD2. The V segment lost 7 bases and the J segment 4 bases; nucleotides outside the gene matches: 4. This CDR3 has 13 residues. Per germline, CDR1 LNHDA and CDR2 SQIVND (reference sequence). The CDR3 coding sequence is TGTGCCAGTACAGCGGGAACATACAATGAGCAGTTCTTC. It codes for CASTAGTYNEQFF.

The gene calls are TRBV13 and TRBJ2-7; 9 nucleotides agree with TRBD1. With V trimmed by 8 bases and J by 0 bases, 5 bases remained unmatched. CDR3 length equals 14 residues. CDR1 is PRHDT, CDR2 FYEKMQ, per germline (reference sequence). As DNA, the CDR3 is TGTGCCAGCGGGACAGGGCAGAGCTCCTACGAGCAGTACTTC. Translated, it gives CASGTGQSSYEQYF.

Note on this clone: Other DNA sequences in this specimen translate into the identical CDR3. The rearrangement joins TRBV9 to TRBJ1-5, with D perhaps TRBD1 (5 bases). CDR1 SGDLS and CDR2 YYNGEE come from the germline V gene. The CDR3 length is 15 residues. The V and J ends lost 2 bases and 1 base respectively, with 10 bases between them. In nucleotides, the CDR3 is TGTGCCAGCAGCGTGGATGGGGCGAGCAATCAGCCCCAGCATTTT. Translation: CASSVDGASNQPQHF.

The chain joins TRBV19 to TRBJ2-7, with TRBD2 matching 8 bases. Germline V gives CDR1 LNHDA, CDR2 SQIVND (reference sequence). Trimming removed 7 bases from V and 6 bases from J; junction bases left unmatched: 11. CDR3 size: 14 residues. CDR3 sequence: CASNQPGGAAEQYF. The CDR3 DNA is TGTGCCAGTAATCAACCGGGGGGGGCAGCCGAGCAGTACTTC.

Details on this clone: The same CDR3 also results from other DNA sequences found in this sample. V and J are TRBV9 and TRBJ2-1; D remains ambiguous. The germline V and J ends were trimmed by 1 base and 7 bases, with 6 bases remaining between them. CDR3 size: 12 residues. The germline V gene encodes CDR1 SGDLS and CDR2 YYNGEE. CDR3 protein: CASSVSGNEQFF. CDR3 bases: TGTGCCAGCAGCGTATCCGGTAATGAGCAGTTCTTC.

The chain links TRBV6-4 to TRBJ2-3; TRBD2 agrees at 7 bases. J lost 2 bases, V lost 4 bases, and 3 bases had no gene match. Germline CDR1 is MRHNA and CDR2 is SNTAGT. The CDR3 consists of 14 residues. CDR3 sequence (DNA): TGTGCCAGCAGTGTGGGGGGGAACACAGATACGCAGTATTTT. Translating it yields CASSVGGNTDTQYF.

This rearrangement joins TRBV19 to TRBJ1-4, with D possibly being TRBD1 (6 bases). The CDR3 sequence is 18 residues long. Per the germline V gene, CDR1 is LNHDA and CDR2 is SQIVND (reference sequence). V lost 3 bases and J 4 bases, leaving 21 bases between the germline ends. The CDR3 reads CASSMGRQVALNNEKLFF. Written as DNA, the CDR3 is TGTGCCAGTAGTATGGGGCGACAGGTCGCGTTAAATAATGAAAAACTGTTTTTT.

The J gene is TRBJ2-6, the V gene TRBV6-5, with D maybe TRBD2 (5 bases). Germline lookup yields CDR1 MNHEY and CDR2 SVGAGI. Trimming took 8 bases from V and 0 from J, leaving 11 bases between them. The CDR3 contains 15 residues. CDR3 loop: CASLTAGSGANVLTF. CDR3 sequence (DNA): TGTGCCAGCTTAACTGCGGGCTCTGGGGCCAACGTCCTGACTTTC.

CDR3 DNA sequence: TGTGCCAGCAGCTTCACTGAGTCCTACAATGAGCAGTTCTTC. Translating it yields CASSFTESYNEQFF. The chain employs TRBV11-3 and TRBJ2-1; D gene ambiguous. CDR3 length equals 14 residues. Per the germline V gene, CDR1 is SGHNT and CDR2 is YENEEA. V lost 3 bases and J 1 base, leaving 7 bases between the germline ends.

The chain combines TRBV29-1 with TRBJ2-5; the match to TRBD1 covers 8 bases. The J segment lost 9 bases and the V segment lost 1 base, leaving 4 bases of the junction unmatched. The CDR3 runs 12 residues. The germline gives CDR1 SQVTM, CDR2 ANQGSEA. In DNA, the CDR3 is TGCAGCGTTGAAGGGACAGGGATGGCCCAGTACTTC. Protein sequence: CSVEGTGMAQYF.